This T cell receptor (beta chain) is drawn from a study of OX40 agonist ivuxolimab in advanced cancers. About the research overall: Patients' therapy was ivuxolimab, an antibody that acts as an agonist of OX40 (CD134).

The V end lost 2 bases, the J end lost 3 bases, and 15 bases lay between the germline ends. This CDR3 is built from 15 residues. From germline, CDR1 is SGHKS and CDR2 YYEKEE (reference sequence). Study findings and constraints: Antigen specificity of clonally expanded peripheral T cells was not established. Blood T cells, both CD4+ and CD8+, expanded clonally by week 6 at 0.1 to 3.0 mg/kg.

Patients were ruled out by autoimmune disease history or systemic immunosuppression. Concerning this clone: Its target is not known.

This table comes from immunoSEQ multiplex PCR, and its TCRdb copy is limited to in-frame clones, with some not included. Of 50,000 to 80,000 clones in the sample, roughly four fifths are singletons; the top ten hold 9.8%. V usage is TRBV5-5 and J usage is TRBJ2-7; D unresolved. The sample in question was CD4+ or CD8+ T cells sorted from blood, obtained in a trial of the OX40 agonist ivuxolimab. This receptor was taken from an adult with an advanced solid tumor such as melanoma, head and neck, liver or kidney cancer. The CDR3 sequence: CASSFAAITDYEQYF. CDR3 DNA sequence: TGTGCCAGCAGCTTCGCAGCGATTACCGACTACGAGCAGTACTTC.